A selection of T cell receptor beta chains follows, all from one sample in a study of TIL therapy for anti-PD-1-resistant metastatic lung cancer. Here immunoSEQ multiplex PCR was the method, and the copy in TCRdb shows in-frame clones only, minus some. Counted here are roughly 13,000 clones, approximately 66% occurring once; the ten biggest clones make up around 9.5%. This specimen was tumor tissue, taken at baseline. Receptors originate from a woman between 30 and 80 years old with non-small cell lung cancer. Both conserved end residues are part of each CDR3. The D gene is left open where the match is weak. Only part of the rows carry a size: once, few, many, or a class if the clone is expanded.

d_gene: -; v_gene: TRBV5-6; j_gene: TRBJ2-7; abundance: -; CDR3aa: CASSFPDGAYEQYF; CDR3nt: TGTGCCAGCAGCTTCCCGGACGGAGCCTACGAGCAGTACTTC
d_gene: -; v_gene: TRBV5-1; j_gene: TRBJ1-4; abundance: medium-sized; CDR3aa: CASSLQGGEGEKLFF; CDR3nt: TGCGCCAGCAGCTTGCAGGGAGGAGAAGGAGAAAAACTGTTTTTT
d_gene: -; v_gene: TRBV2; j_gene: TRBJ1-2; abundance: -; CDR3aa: CASRSESSYGYTF; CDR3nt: TGTGCCAGCAGGAGTGAATCCAGCTATGGCTACACCTTC
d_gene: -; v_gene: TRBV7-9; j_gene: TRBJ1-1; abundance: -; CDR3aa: CASSYDRDTTEAFF; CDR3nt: TGTGCCAGCAGCTACGACCGGGACACGACTGAAGCTTTCTTT
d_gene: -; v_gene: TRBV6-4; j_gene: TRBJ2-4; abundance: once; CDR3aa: CASTLIGLAKNIQYF; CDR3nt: TGTGCCAGCACCCTAATAGGTTTAGCCAAAAACATTCAGTACTTC
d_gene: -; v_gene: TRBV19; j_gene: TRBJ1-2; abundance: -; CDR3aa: CATKDSNYGYTF; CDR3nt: TGTGCCACTAAGGACAGCAACTATGGCTACACCTTC
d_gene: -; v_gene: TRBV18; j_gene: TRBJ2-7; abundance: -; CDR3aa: CASSPGLNEQYF; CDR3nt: TGTGCCAGCTCACCGGGACTTAACGAGCAGTACTTC
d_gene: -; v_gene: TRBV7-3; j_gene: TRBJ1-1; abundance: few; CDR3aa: CASSLRQNTEAFF; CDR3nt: TGTGCCAGCAGCTTAAGGCAGAACACTGAAGCTTTCTTT
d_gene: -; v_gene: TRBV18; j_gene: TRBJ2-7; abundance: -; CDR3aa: CASSPKGHEQYF; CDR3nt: TGTGCCAGCTCACCGAAAGGCCACGAGCAGTACTTC
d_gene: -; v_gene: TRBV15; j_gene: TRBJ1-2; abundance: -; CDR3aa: CATSRIRDGLYGYTF; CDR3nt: TGTGCCACCAGCAGAATCCGGGACGGACTCTATGGCTACACCTTC
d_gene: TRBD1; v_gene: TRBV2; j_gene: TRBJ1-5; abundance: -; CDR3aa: CASSIGQGNQPQHF; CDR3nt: TGTGCCAGCAGCATAGGACAGGGCAATCAGCCCCAGCATTTT
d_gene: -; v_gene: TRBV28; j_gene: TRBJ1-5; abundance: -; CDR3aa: CASRYTGNNQPQHF; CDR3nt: TGTGCCAGCAGGTATACAGGGAACAATCAGCCCCAGCATTTT
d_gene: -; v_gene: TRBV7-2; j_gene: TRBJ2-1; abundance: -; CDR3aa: CASSLGSSSYNEQFF; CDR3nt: TGTGCCAGCAGCTTGGGATCGAGCTCCTACAATGAGCAGTTCTTC
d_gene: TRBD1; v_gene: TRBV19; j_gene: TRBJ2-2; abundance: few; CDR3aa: CASSSGQTFTGELFF; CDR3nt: TGTGCCAGTAGCTCGGGACAGACCTTCACCGGGGAGCTGTTTTTT
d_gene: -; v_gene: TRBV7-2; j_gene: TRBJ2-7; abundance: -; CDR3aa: CASSLVVGVSYEQYF; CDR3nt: TGTGCCAGCAGCTTAGTGGTGGGAGTCTCCTACGAGCAGTACTTC
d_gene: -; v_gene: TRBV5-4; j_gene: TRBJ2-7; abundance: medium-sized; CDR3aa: CASSLEQGEQYF; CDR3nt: TGTGCCAGCAGCCTTGAACAAGGGGAGCAGTACTTC
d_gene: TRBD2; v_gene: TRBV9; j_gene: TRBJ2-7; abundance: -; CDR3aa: CASSLGGGSGIYEQYF; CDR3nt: TGTGCCAGCAGCCTAGGTGGTGGTAGCGGGATCTACGAGCAGTACTTC
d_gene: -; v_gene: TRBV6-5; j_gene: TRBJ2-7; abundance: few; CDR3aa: CASSYLDRSYEQYF; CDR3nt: TGTGCCAGCAGTTACCTCGACAGAAGCTACGAGCAGTACTTC
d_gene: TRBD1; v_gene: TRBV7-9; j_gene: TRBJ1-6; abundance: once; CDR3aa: CASSRPGQGWSPLHF; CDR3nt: TGTGCCAGCAGCCGCCCGGGACAGGGATGGTCACCCCTCCACTTT
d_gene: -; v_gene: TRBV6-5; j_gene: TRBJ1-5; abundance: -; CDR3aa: CASGGAGRAQHF; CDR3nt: TGTGCCAGCGGGGGCGCTGGAAGGGCCCAGCATTTT
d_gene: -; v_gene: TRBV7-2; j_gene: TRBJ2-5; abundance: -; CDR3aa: CASSLGWGQETQYF; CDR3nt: TGTGCCAGCAGCCTAGGGTGGGGTCAAGAGACCCAGTACTTC
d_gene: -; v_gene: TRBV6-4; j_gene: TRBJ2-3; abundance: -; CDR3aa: CASSEGGGADTQYF; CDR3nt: TGTGCCAGCAGTGAGGGGGGGGGCGCAGATACGCAGTATTTT
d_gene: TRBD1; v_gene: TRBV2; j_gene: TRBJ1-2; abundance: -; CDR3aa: CASSAWTGSYYGYTF; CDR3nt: TGTGCCAGCAGTGCTTGGACAGGAAGCTACTATGGCTACACCTTC